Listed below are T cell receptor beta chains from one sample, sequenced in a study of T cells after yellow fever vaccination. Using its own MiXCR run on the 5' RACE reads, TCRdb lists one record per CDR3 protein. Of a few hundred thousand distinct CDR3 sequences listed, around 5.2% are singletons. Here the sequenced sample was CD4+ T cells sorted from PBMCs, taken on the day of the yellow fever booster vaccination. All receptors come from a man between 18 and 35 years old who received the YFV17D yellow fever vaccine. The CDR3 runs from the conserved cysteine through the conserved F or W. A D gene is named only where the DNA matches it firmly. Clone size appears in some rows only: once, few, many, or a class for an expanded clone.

TGCGCCAGCAGCTTGTTCTCAGATGGAAACACCATATATTTT CASSLFSDGNTIYF TRBJ1-3 . TRBV5-1 many
TGCGCCAGCAGCTCCCGAAGTAGCGGGGGAACCGGGGAGCTGTTTTTT CASSSRSSGGTGELFF TRBJ2-2 TRBD2 TRBV5-1 .
TGCAGTGCTAGAGATCCTAGCGGGGGGAGGTCGGAGACCCAGTACTTC CSARDPSGGRSETQYF TRBJ2-5 TRBD2 TRBV20-1 .
TGTGCCAGCAGCTTAGGCCAGGGAAGTAATTCACCCCTCCACTTT CASSLGQGSNSPLHF TRBJ1-6 . TRBV7-6 few
TGTGCCAGCTCGACAATGCCGGACTATGGCTACACCTTC CASSTMPDYGYTF TRBJ1-2 . TRBV7-2 few
TGTGCCAGCAGTCCCCGGACAGGGGGCGATAATTCACCCCTCCACTTT CASSPRTGGDNSPLHF TRBJ1-6 TRBD1 TRBV27 .
TGCGCCAGCAGCCACGGATCAACGGGCGGCCCGACCCAGTACTTC CASSHGSTGGPTQYF TRBJ2-5 . TRBV4-1 many
TGCGCCAGCAGCCCAAACAGGGGGCCGGATGAAAAACTGTTTTTT CASSPNRGPDEKLFF TRBJ1-4 TRBD1 TRBV5-1 many
TGTGCCAGCAGTGCCTTTGTCGGGTTAATCACAGATACGCAGTATTTT CASSAFVGLITDTQYF TRBJ2-3 . TRBV2 few
TGTGCCAGCCGGGACTGGGGGGCAGACACGCAGTATTTT CASRDWGADTQYF TRBJ2-3 . TRBV12-3/TRBV12-4 .
TGTGCCAGCTCACCAGCGAGGTCCTCGGGCGCCGAGCAGTACTTC CASSPARSSGAEQYF TRBJ2-7 . TRBV18 many
TGCAGTGCTGGCCTTAGCGGGGCCGGGGAGCTGTTTTTT CSAGLSGAGELFF TRBJ2-2 TRBD2 TRBV20-1 many
TGCAGCGTGGGGGTGAGGGATCAGCCCCAGCATTTT CSVGVRDQPQHF TRBJ1-5 . TRBV29-1 .
TGTGCCAGCAGTTTATCCCAGAACACCGGGGAGCTGTTTTTT CASSLSQNTGELFF TRBJ2-2 . TRBV12-3/TRBV12-4 few
TGTGCCAGCAGCTTAGCGGCAGTCTTAGGCTACACCTTC CASSLAAVLGYTF TRBJ1-2 . TRBV7-9 few
TGTGCCAGCAGTCGACCACGACAGGGGGTCGGGAACACTGAAGCTTTCTTT CASSRPRQGVGNTEAFF TRBJ1-1 TRBD1 TRBV12-3/TRBV12-4 .
TGTGCCAGCAGTGTAACTAGCGGGGGCTTAGAGACCCAGTACTTC CASSVTSGGLETQYF TRBJ2-5 TRBD2 TRBV6-1 few
TGCAGTGCTAGAGGCGGGCCCCGCACAGATACGCAGTATTTT CSARGGPRTDTQYF TRBJ2-3 . TRBV20-1 many
TGTGCCAGCAGTGCCACGGTATATGGCTACACCTTC CASSATVYGYTF TRBJ1-2 . TRBV6-2/TRBV6-3 .
TGTGCCAGCAGTTTAACATTGGGAAACATTCAGTACTTC CASSLTLGNIQYF TRBJ2-4 . TRBV7-2 few
TGTGCCAGCAGTTTAAGAGGAATGAACACTGAAGCTTTCTTT CASSLRGMNTEAFF TRBJ1-1 . TRBV12-3/TRBV12-4 many
TGTGCCAGCAGCATCAGGGGACAGAACACTGAAGCTTTCTTT CASSIRGQNTEAFF TRBJ1-1 . TRBV7-9 .